Presented here are 8 T cell receptor beta chains from one specimen sequenced in a study of blood T cells in healthy people across ages. For the second PCR, which ran for about 6 to 11 cycles, a sample-barcoded 5' primer and a J-beta primer mix were used. TCRdb re-called the 5' RACE reads with MiXCR, one entry per CDR3 protein. The table lists some 560,000 distinct CDR3 sequences, about 27% of them singletons. These data were also filed under a second study, of T cells of mothers and their children.

What was sequenced was blood. Receptor source: a boy between 2 and 10 years old in good health.

V is TRBV6-5 and J is TRBJ2-2; 12 bases fit TRBD2. Germline V lookup: CDR1 MNHEY, CDR2 SVGAGI. The CDR3 has 16 residues. Unmatched junction bases numbered 3, after V lost 4 bases and J lost 3 bases. CDR3 amino acids: CASSLTSGRYTGELFF. Written as DNA, the CDR3 is TGTGCCAGCAGTTTGACTAGCGGGAGATACACCGGGGAGCTGTTTTTT.

This clonotype was detected only a few times. One base away lies a much larger clone, so this may be a sequencing read error. The chain joins TRBV7-2 to TRBJ1-3; D not certain. Germline assignment: CDR1 SGHTA and CDR2 FQGNSA. This CDR3 has 12 residues. V was shortened by 7 bases and J by 0 bases, with 4 bases between the two germline ends. The CDR3 DNA reads TGTGCCAGCACCCCCTCTGGAAACACCATATATTTT. This sequence encodes CASTPSGNTIYF.

This clonotype was found a few times. V usage is TRBV7-6 and J usage is TRBJ1-2, with TRBD1 identical over 9 bases. Germline assignment: CDR1 SGHVS and CDR2 FNYEAQ. There are 17 residues in the CDR3. V was clipped by 5 bases and J by 4 bases; unmatched bases: 14. DNA of the CDR3: TGTGCCAGCAGCCTGGGGGGCGGACCGGGACAGGGCTATGGCTACACCTTC. Protein sequence: CASSLGGGPGQGYGYTF.

J is TRBJ2-3 and V is TRBV27, with 7 bases aligning to TRBD2. This CDR3 comprises 12 residues. J was trimmed by 6 bases and V by 7 bases; bases with no gene match: 4. Germline assignment: CDR1 MNHEY and CDR2 SMNVEV (reference sequence). The CDR3 loop reads CASKTGGDTQYF. Here the CDR3 DNA reads TGTGCCAGCAAAACGGGAGGCGATACGCAGTATTTT.

The chain is built from TRBV6-2 or TRBV6-3 and TRBJ2-1, with 9 bases aligning to TRBD1. The J call may be incorrect, as the DNA end agrees better with TRBJ2-7. Looked up from germline, CDR1 is MNHEY and CDR2 is SVGEGT. The CDR3 sequence is 14 residues long. Here the CDR3 reads CASSYRGQGVEQYF. In DNA form, the CDR3 reads TGTGCCAGCAGTTACCGGGGACAGGGTGTCGAGCAGTACTTC.

The genes are TRBV10-3 and TRBJ2-5; 8 bases are a match to TRBD1. From germline, CDR1 is ENHRY and CDR2 SYGVKD. The CDR3 has 13 amino acids. The V gene end was trimmed by 6 bases and the J gene end by 5 bases; junction bases not matched to a gene: 5. CDR3 DNA: TGTGCCATCAGCGACAGGGGACGGGAGACCCAGTACTTC. This sequence encodes CAISDRGRETQYF.

In its sample, this clonotype was seen a few times. The chain combines TRBV5-1 with TRBJ2-7, with 7 bases lining up with TRBD1. Germline loops: CDR1 SGHRS, CDR2 YFSETQ. CDR3 size: 15 residues. The J segment lost 7 bases and the V segment lost 4 bases, leaving 14 bases of the junction unmatched. CDR3 protein: CASSVTPTGYWEQYF. CDR3 in DNA: TGCGCCAGCAGCGTTACCCCGACAGGGTATTGGGAGCAGTACTTC.

J is TRBJ2-5 and V is TRBV24-1; the D gene is possibly TRBD1 (6 bases). V lost 2 bases and J 2 bases, leaving 20 bases between the germline ends. Germline V gives CDR1 KGHDR, CDR2 SFDVKD. The CDR3 is 18 residues long. The CDR3, as DNA: TGTGCCACCAGTGATTCACAACAGGGTAACGGGGCACAAGAGACCCAGTACTTC. This codes for CATSDSQQGNGAQETQYF.